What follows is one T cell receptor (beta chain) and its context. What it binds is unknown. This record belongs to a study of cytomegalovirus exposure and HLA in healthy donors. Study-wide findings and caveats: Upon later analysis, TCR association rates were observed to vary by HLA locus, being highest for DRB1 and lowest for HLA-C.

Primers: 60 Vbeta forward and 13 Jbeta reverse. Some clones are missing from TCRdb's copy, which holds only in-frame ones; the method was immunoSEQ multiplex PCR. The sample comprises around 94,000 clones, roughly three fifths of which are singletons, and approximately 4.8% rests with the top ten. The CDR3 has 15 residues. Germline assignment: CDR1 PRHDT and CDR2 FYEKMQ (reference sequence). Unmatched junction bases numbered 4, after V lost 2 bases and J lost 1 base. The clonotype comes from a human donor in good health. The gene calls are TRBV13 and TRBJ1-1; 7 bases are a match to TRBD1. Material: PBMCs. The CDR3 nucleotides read TGTGCCAGCAGCTTAAGGGGACAGAGGAACACTGAAGCTTTCTTT. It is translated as CASSLRGQRNTEAFF.